This T cell receptor (beta chain) was profiled in a study of T cell responses to AZD1222 COVID-19 vaccine. The study's findings and limits: Reportedly, nearly half of unique spike TCRs recognized epitopes outside B.1.351/B.1.1.7 mutations. Along spike, vaccine-associated CD4 TCRs were found throughout, with dominance at 160-218 and 743-854. Among AZD1222 vaccinees, only six were seropositive at baseline.

The CDR3 contains 13 residues. Germline CDR1 and CDR2: SNHLY and FYNNEI. V was clipped by 1 base and J by 7 bases, with 7 bases between them. Sequenced by immunoSEQ multiplex PCR; TCRdb stores in-frame clones only, minus some. The top ten hold roughly an eighth of the sample, which has some 69,000 clones, about four fifths seen once. With regard to this clone: Its cognate antigen is unknown.

This chain connects TRBV2 to TRBJ2-2; no clear D gene. Here the sequenced sample was peripheral blood, taken 28 days after the second AZD1222 dose. The sequence was collected from an adult who received the AZD1222 COVID-19 vaccine. In DNA form, the CDR3 reads TGTGCCAGCAGTGAAGTCGGCAGCGGGGAGCTGTTTTTT. Protein sequence: CASSEVGSGELFF. Together with reference TRBV2 and TRBJ2-2, the CDR3 gives the full variable domain: EPEVTQTPSHQVTQMGQEVILRCVPISNHLYFYWYRQILGQKVEFLVSFYNNEISEKSEIFDDQFSVERPDGSNFTLKIRSTKLEDSAMYFCASSEVGSGELFFGEGSRLTVL.